The rows below give T cell receptor beta chains drawn from one sample of a study of control samples from healthy donors and cancer patients. Profiling relied on immunoSEQ multiplex PCR, and the TCRdb table lists in-frame clones only, not all of them. In the table there are about 46,000 clones, about 88% of which are singletons. Sequences were obtained from PBMCs. The receptors were gathered from a man aged 45-65 years with head and neck cancer. CDR3s include the opening cysteine and the closing phenylalanine or tryptophan. A D gene is named only where the DNA matches it firmly. Rows give clone size only sometimes, using once, few, many, or a class for an expanded clone.

length,J,size,V,D,CDR3,DNA
20,TRBJ2-3,once,TRBV5-1,TRBD2,CASSLGPLRLAGLSTDTQYF,TGCGCCAGCAGCTTGGGACCCCTGAGACTAGCGGGGTTGAGCACAGATACGCAGTATTTT
15,TRBJ2-3,-,TRBV5-1,TRBD1,CASTKGTGHADTQYF,TGCGCCAGCACCAAAGGGACAGGGCATGCAGATACGCAGTATTTT
14,TRBJ2-5,-,TRBV29-1,TRBD1,CSVPGQGIEETQYF,TGCAGCGTCCCCGGACAGGGAATAGAGGAGACCCAGTACTTC
12,TRBJ1-5,-,TRBV7-9,-,CASSLGNQPQHF,TGTGCCAGCAGCTTAGGGAATCAGCCCCAGCATTTT
15,TRBJ1-5,-,TRBV4-2,TRBD1,CASSQSSTGGQPQHF,TGTGCCAGCAGCCAATCGTCTACAGGGGGACAGCCCCAGCATTTT
15,TRBJ1-3,once,TRBV4-2,-,CASSQDYISGNTIYF,TGTGCCAGCAGCCAAGATTATATCTCTGGAAACACCATATATTTT
15,TRBJ2-7,once,TRBV7-8,TRBD1,CASSLGRGREYEQYF,TGTGCCAGCAGCTTAGGCAGGGGGAGAGAGTACGAGCAGTACTTC
13,TRBJ1-5,-,TRBV7-2,-,CASSLRGNQPQHF,TGTGCCAGCAGCTTACGGGGGAATCAGCCCCAGCATTTT
15,TRBJ1-2,-,TRBV6-4,TRBD1,CASSPGTGGNYGYTF,TGTGCCAGCAGCCCCGGGACAGGGGGTAACTATGGCTACACCTTC
16,TRBJ1-3,-,TRBV30,TRBD1,CAWSVAGQGFGNTIYF,TGTGCCTGGAGTGTAGCGGGACAGGGGTTTGGAAACACCATATATTTT
14,TRBJ2-1,-,TRBV5-4,-,CASSNQRTHNEQFF,TGTGCCAGCAGCAACCAACGGACGCACAATGAGCAGTTCTTC
14,TRBJ1-4,-,TRBV5-6,-,CASSQSPSNEKLFF,TGTGCCAGCAGCCAGTCCCCTAGTAATGAAAAACTGTTTTTT
15,TRBJ2-5,-,TRBV3-1/TRBV3-2,-,CASSHLARTQETQYF,TGTGCCAGCAGCCACCTAGCGAGAACACAAGAGACCCAGTACTTC
15,TRBJ2-6,-,TRBV9,-,CASSSHTSGANVLTF,TGTGCCAGCAGTTCCCATACCTCTGGGGCCAACGTCCTGACTTTC
15,TRBJ2-5,-,TRBV10-2,TRBD1,CASSENRGQAETQYF,TGCGCCAGCAGTGAGAACAGGGGGCAGGCAGAGACCCAGTACTTC
17,TRBJ2-7,-,TRBV3-1/TRBV3-2,TRBD1,CASSQGTGGIRQYEQYF,TGTGCCAGCAGCCAAGGGACAGGAGGAATACGTCAATACGAGCAGTACTTC
15,TRBJ2-7,-,TRBV19,TRBD1,CASSIRQGKTYEQYF,TGTGCCAGTAGTATCCGACAGGGGAAAACCTACGAGCAGTACTTC
17,TRBJ1-5,-,TRBV6-6,TRBD1,CASSPLGQGVPNQPQHF,TGTGCCAGCAGTCCTCTCGGACAGGGGGTACCCAATCAGCCCCAGCATTTT
16,TRBJ1-3,-,TRBV28,-,CASSLHTGNSGNTIYF,TGTGCCAGCAGTTTACACACAGGAAACTCTGGAAACACCATATATTTT
15,TRBJ1-1,once,TRBV3-1/TRBV3-2,-,CASSQFSRGNTEAFF,TGTGCCAGCAGCCAATTTAGCAGGGGGAACACTGAAGCTTTCTTT
12,TRBJ1-4,once,TRBV20-1,TRBD1,CSASPGGEKLFF,TGCAGTGCTAGTCCAGGGGGCGAAAAACTGTTTTTT
12,TRBJ1-1,-,TRBV5-5,-,CASSLGVREAFF,TGTGCCAGCAGCTTGGGGGTCCGAGAAGCTTTCTTT
16,TRBJ2-1,-,TRBV18,TRBD2,CASSLGTSGSYNEQFF,TGTGCCAGCTCACTTGGGACTAGCGGTTCCTACAATGAGCAGTTCTTC
13,TRBJ2-5,-,TRBV7-9,-,CASSPDRWETQYF,TGTGCCAGCAGCCCAGACAGGTGGGAGACCCAGTACTTC
14,TRBJ2-5,-,TRBV6-1,-,CASSEAGGRETQYF,TGTGCCAGCAGTGAAGCCGGGGGGCGGGAGACCCAGTACTTC
14,TRBJ2-5,-,TRBV5-1,-,CASSLGQFQETQYF,TGCGCCAGCAGCCTAGGACAGTTTCAAGAGACCCAGTACTTC
14,TRBJ1-2,once,TRBV15,-,CATSRTDPGTGYTF,TGTGCCACCAGCAGAACGGATCCAGGGACTGGCTACACCTTC
11,TRBJ2-7,-,TRBV20-1,-,CSARDAFEENF,TGCAGTGCCCGGGACGCCTTCGAGGAGAACTTC
17,TRBJ1-5,few,TRBV19,-,CASSMQAGLLGNQPQHF,TGTGCCAGTAGTATGCAAGCAGGGCTTTTGGGCAATCAGCCCCAGCATTTT
13,TRBJ2-1,-,TRBV7-6,-,CASSLDPFREQFF,TGTGCCAGCAGCTTAGACCCGTTCAGAGAGCAGTTCTTC
11,TRBJ2-7,-,TRBV21-1,-,CASSKGYEQYF,TGTGCCAGCAGCAAAGGGTACGAGCAGTACTTC
16,TRBJ2-7,-,TRBV6-6,TRBD2,CASSRKIAGDSYEQYF,TGTGCCAGCAGTCGAAAAATAGCGGGGGATTCCTACGAGCAGTACTTC
11,TRBJ1-1,-,TRBV12-3/TRBV12-4,-,CASSFRVEAFF,TGTGCCAGCAGTTTTCGGGTTGAAGCTTTCTTT
15,TRBJ1-5,-,TRBV5-6,-,CASSLRRYSNQPQHF,TGTGCCAGCAGCTTGAGAAGGTATAGCAATCAGCCCCAGCATTTT
14,TRBJ1-2,-,TRBV28,-,CASTYTIANYGYTF,TGTGCCAGCACCTACACGATAGCTAACTATGGCTACACCTTC
12,TRBJ2-7,-,TRBV6-5,-,CASSRDGYEQYF,TGTGCCAGCAGCAGGGACGGCTACGAGCAGTACTTC
13,TRBJ2-1,-,TRBV5-6,-,CASSATGRYEQFF,TGTGCCAGCAGCGCCACAGGGAGGTATGAGCAGTTCTTC
15,TRBJ2-4,-,TRBV19,TRBD1,CASSTTGQGGSIQYF,TGTGCCAGTAGTACAACGGGACAGGGTGGGAGCATTCAGTACTTC
14,TRBJ2-4,once,TRBV12-5,-,CASALRGAENIQYF,TGTGCTAGTGCCCTGAGGGGCGCGGAAAACATTCAGTACTTC
15,TRBJ2-1,once,TRBV7-9,-,CASSLDNFIYNEQFF,TGTGCCAGCAGCTTAGATAATTTCATCTACAATGAGCAGTTCTTC
15,TRBJ1-1,-,TRBV7-6,TRBD1,CASSPRGTANTEAFF,TGTGCCAGCAGCCCCAGGGGGACCGCCAACACTGAAGCTTTCTTT
13,TRBJ2-1,-,TRBV10-2,-,CASSEMPRGEQFF,TGCGCCAGCAGTGAGATGCCGAGGGGGGAGCAGTTCTTC
13,TRBJ2-2,-,TRBV30,TRBD2,CAPGGAGTGELFF,TGTGCCCCCGGGGGGGCGGGGACCGGGGAGCTGTTTTTT
15,TRBJ1-4,-,TRBV27,-,CASSSYVEGNEKLFF,TGTGCCAGCAGTTCATACGTTGAGGGTAATGAAAAACTGTTTTTT
13,TRBJ2-5,-,TRBV6-5,-,CASSRWVEETQYF,TGTGCCAGCAGCCGTTGGGTGGAAGAGACCCAGTACTTC
13,TRBJ2-7,-,TRBV19,-,CASSRQTTYEQYF,TGTGCCAGTAGCCGGCAGACAACCTACGAGCAGTACTTC
20,TRBJ2-3,-,TRBV19,-,CASSRPRLRGPSPGTDTQYF,TGTGCCAGTAGTAGGCCCCGCCTGCGGGGGCCTTCCCCCGGGACAGATACGCAGTATTTT
16,TRBJ2-1,-,TRBV6-5,-,CASSSPRAEGDNEQFF,TGTGCCAGCAGTTCCCCGAGGGCGGAGGGGGACAATGAGCAGTTCTTC
13,TRBJ1-6,-,TRBV30,TRBD1,CAFFRDRASPLHF,TGTGCCTTTTTCCGGGACAGGGCTTCACCCCTCCACTTT
14,TRBJ1-5,-,TRBV2,TRBD1,CASMRQGSGQPQHF,TGTGCCAGCATGAGACAGGGATCGGGCCAGCCCCAGCATTTT
16,TRBJ2-2,once,TRBV18,-,CASSLQSLSNTGELFF,TGTGCCAGCTCACTACAGTCGTTGTCGAACACCGGGGAGCTGTTTTTT
13,TRBJ1-6,few,TRBV10-1,TRBD1,CASSWGQDSPLHF,TGCGCCAGCAGCTGGGGACAGGATTCACCCCTCCACTTT
15,TRBJ1-2,-,TRBV7-2,TRBD1,CASSLSAGTGYGYTF,TGTGCCAGCAGCTTGTCGGCCGGGACAGGGTATGGCTACACCTTC
11,TRBJ2-1,-,TRBV6-5,-,CATQTYNEQFF,TGTGCCACTCAGACCTACAATGAGCAGTTCTTC
11,TRBJ2-1,once,TRBV20-1,-,CSAGGYNEQFF,TGCAGTGCCGGGGGATACAATGAGCAGTTCTTC